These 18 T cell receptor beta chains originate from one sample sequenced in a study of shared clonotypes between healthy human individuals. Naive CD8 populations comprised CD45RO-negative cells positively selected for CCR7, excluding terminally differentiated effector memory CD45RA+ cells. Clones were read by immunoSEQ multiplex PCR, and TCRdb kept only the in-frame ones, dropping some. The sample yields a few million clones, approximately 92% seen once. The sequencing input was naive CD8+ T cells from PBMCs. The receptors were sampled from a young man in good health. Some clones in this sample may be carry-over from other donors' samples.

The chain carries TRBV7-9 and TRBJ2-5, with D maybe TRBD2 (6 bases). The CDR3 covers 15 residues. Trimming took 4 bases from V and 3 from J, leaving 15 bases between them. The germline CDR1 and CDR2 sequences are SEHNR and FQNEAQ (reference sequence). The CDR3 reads CASSSYGTLEETQYF. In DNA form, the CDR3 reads TGTGCCAGCAGCTCATACGGGACTTTGGAAGAGACCCAGTACTTC.

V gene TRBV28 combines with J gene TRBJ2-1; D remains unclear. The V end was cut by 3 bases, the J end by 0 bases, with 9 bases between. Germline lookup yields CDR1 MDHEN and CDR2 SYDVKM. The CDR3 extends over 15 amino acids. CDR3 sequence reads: CASSFLGPSYNEQFF. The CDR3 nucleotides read TGTGCCAGCAGTTTTCTCGGTCCCTCCTACAATGAGCAGTTCTTC.

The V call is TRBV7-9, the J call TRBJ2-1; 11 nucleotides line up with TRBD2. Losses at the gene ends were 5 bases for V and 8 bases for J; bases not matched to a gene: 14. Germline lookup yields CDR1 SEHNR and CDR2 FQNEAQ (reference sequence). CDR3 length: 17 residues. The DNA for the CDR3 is TGTGCCAGCAGCGTGCGACTAGCGGGAAAGTCAAAGGATGAGCAGTTCTTC. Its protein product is CASSVRLAGKSKDEQFF.

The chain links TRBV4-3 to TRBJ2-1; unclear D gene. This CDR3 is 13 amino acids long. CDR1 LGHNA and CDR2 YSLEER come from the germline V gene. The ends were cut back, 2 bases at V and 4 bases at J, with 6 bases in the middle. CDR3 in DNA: TGCGCCAGCAGCCAATTCATGTACAATGAGCAGTTCTTC. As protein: CASSQFMYNEQFF.

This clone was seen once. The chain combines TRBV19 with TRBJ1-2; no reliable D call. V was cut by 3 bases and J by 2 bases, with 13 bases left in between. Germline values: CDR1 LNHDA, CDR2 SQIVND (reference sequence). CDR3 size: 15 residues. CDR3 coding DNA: TGTGCCAGTAGTATGTCCCGCGGATTAAACTATGGCTACACCTTC. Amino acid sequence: CASSMSRGLNYGYTF.

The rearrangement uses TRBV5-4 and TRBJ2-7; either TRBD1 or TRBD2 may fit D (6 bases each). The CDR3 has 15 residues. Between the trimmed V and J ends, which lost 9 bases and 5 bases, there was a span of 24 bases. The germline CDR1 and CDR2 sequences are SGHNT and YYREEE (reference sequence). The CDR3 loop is CAIARGAVEADEQYF. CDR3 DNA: TGTGCCATCGCGAGGGGGGCGGTGGAAGCCGACGAGCAGTACTTC.

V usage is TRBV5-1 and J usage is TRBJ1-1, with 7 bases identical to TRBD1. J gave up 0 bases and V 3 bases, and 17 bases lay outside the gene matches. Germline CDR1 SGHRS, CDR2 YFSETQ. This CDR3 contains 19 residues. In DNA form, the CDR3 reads TGCGCCAGCAGCTCTACTAGAAGGGACAGTGGGACCATGAACACTGAAGCTTTCTTT. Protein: CASSSTRRDSGTMNTEAFF. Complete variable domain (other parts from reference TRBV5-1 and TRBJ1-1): KAGVTQTPRYLIKTRGQQVTLSCSPISGHRSVSWYQQTPGQGLQFLFEYFSETQRNKGNFPGRFSGRQFSNSRSEMNVSTLELGDSALYLCASSSTRRDSGTMNTEAFFGQGTRLTVV.

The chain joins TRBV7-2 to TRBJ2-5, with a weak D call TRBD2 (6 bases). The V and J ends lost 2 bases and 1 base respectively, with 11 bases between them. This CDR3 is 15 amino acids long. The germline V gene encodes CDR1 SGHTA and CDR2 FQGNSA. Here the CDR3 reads CASSLPAGLQETQYF. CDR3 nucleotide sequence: TGTGCCAGCAGCTTACCAGCGGGCCTCCAAGAGACCCAGTACTTC.

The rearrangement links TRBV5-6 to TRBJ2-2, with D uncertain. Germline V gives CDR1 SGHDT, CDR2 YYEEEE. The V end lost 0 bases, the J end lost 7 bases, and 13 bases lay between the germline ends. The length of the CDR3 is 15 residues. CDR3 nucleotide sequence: TGTGCCAGCAGCTTGGCTGGGCTCTCGGGCGGGGAGCTGTTTTTT. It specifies CASSLAGLSGGELFF.

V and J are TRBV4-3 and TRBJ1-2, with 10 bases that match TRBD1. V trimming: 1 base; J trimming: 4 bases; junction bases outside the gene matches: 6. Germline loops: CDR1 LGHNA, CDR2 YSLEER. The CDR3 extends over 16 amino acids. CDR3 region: CASSQAIDRGLYGYTF. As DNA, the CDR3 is TGCGCCAGCAGCCAAGCAATCGACAGGGGGCTCTATGGCTACACCTTC.

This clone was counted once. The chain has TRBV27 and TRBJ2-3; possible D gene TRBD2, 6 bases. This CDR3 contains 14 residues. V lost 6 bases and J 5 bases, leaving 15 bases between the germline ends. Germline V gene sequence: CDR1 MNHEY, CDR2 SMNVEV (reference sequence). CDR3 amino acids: CASREWGTGDTQYF. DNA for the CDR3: TGTGCCAGCAGGGAATGGGGGACTGGAGATACGCAGTATTTT.

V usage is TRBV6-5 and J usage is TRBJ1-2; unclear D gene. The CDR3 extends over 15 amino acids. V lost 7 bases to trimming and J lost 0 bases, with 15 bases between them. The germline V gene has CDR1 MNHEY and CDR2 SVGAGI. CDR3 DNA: TGTGCCAGCATGGGTCGTACGTGGACTAACTATGGCTACACCTTC. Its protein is CASMGRTWTNYGYTF.

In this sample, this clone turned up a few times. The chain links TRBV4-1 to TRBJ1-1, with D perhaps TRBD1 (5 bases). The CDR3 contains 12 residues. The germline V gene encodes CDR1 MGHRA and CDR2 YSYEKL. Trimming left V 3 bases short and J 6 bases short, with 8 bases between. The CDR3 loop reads CASSQGLPEAFF. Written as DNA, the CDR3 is TGCGCCAGCAGCCAGGGACTCCCTGAAGCTTTCTTT.

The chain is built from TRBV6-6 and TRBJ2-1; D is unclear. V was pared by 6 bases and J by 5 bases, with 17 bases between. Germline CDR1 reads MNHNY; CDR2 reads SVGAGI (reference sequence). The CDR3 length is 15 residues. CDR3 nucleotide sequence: TGTGCCAGCAGGGAGTTCTTAGGTCCCCACAATGAGCAGTTCTTC. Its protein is CASREFLGPHNEQFF.

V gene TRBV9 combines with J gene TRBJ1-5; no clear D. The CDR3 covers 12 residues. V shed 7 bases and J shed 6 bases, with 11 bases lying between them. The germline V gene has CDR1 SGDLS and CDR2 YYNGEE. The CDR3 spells CASEARGQPQHF. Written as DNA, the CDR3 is TGTGCCAGCGAAGCTAGAGGTCAGCCCCAGCATTTT.

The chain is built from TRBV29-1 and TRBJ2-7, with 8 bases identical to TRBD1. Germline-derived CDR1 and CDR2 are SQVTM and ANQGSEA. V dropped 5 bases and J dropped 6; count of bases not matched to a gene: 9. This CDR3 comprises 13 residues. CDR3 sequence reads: CSVRQGAFSEQYF. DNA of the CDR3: TGCAGCGTTCGCCAGGGGGCATTCTCCGAGCAGTACTTC.

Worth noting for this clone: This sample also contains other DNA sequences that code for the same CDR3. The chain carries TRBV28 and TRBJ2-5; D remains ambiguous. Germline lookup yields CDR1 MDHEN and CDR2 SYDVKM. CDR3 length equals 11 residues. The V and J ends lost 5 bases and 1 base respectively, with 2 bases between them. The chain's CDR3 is CASSPQETQYF. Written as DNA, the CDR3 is TGTGCCAGCAGTCCCCAAGAGACCCAGTACTTC.

The CDR3 DNA follows: TGTGCCAGCACGGGGGGGTACAGCCTTAGGGAGCAGTTCTTC. Protein product: CASTGGYSLREQFF. This sequence joins TRBV28 and TRBJ2-1, with 8 bases lining up with TRBD2. This CDR3 spans 14 amino acids. V lost 7 bases and J lost 10; bases outside the gene matches: 12. Looked up from germline, CDR1 is MDHEN and CDR2 is SYDVKM.